These 8 T cell receptor beta chains originate from one sample sequenced in a study of OX40 agonist ivuxolimab in advanced cancers. Data came from immunoSEQ multiplex PCR; TCRdb stores just in-frame clones and leaves some out. The sample records about 99,000 clones, approximately 94% being singletons. Material: CD4+ or CD8+ T cells sorted from blood, obtained in a trial of the OX40 agonist ivuxolimab. The source is an adult with an advanced solid tumor such as melanoma, head and neck, liver or kidney cancer.

The chain uses TRBV6-1 and TRBJ2-7; no definite D call. CDR1 MNHNS and CDR2 SASEGT come from the germline V gene. This CDR3 has 15 amino acids. Trimming took 1 base from V and 1 from J, leaving 11 bases between them. The CDR3: CASSEEGLFSYEQYF. CDR3 sequence (DNA): TGTGCCAGCAGTGAAGAAGGCCTCTTTTCCTACGAGCAGTACTTC.

The genes are TRBV6-5 and TRBJ2-2; the match to TRBD1 covers 8 bases. CDR1 and CDR2 from the germline V gene are MNHEY and SVGAGI. The CDR3 totals 15 residues. V lost 5 bases to trimming and J lost 8 bases; unmatched junction nucleotides: 10. CDR3 region: CASSTPGQVAGELFF. The CDR3 DNA is TGTGCCAGCAGTACACCGGGACAGGTCGCAGGGGAGCTGTTTTTT.

J is TRBJ1-2 and V is TRBV7-2; D is possibly TRBD1 (5 bases). V was shortened by 2 bases and J by 4 bases, with 11 bases between the two germline ends. Germline CDR1 reads SGHTA; CDR2 reads FQGNSA. The length of the CDR3 is 14 residues. The CDR3 here is CASSLSRGVYGYTF. Written as DNA, the CDR3 is TGTGCCAGCAGCTTAAGTCGGGGCGTCTATGGCTACACCTTC. The whole variable domain, remainder taken from reference TRBV7-2 and TRBJ1-2, is GAGVSQSPSNKVTEKGKDVELRCDPISGHTALYWYRQSLGQGLEFLIYFQGNSAPDKSGLPSDRFSAERTGGSVSTLTIQRTQQEDSAVYLCASSLSRGVYGYTFGSGTRLTVV.

The chain is built from TRBV7-3 and TRBJ2-3; D is uncertain. The CDR3 spans 14 residues. The ends were cut back, 5 bases at V and 0 bases at J, with 9 bases in the middle. From germline, CDR1 is SGHTA and CDR2 FQGTGA. CDR3 in DNA: TGTGCCAGCAGCCCCTTGAGCAGCACAGATACGCAGTATTTT. The encoded protein is CASSPLSSTDTQYF.

The CDR3 loop reads CASSLVPGRIYNSPLHF. The CDR3 bases are TGTGCCAGCAGCTTAGTCCCGGGACGGATCTATAATTCACCCCTCCACTTT. V gene TRBV7-6 combines with J gene TRBJ1-6, with a tentative D call TRBD1 (5 bases). Per germline, CDR1 SGHVS and CDR2 FNYEAQ. The germline V and J ends were trimmed by 1 base and 3 bases, with 13 bases remaining between them. The CDR3 is made up of 17 amino acids.

This chain joins TRBV4-3 and TRBJ1-1; no clear D. This CDR3 region has 13 residues. Germline V gene lookup returns CDR1 LGHNA and CDR2 YSLEER. V lost 0 bases and J lost 5, with 7 bases in between. The CDR3 region is CASSQDQLTEAFF. CDR3 DNA sequence: TGCGCCAGCAGCCAAGACCAACTGACTGAAGCTTTCTTT.

The chain has TRBV18 and TRBJ2-3; D unclear. Germline-derived CDR1 and CDR2 are KGHSH and LQKENI. The CDR3 is 17 residues long. V lost 0 bases to trimming and J lost 0 bases, with 13 bases between them. The DNA of the CDR3 is TGTGCCAGCTCACCACCGTCAGCCAGGTCAAGCACAGATACGCAGTATTTT. This gives the protein CASSPPSARSSTDTQYF.

This chain joins TRBV6-5 and TRBJ1-5; the D gene is possibly TRBD1 (6 bases). CDR3 length equals 15 residues. Germline lookup yields CDR1 MNHEY and CDR2 SVGAGI. V shed 2 bases and J shed 2 bases, with 10 bases lying between them. The CDR3 DNA reads as TGTGCCAGCAGTTACGGGGGGCAGGGCAATCAGCCCCAGCATTTT. Encoded protein: CASSYGGQGNQPQHF.